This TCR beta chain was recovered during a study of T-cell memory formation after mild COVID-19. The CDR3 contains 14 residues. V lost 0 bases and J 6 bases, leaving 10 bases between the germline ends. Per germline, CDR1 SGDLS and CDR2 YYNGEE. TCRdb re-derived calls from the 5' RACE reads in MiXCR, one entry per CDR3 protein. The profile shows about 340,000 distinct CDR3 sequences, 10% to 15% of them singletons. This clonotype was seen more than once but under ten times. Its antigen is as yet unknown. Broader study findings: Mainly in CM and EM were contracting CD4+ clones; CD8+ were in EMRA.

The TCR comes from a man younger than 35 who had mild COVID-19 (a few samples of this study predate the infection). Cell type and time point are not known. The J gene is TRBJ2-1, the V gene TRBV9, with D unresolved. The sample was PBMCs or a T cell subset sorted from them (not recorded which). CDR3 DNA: TGTGCCAGCAGCGTAGGGGCGTTTGGCAATGAGCAGTTCTTC. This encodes CASSVGAFGNEQFF. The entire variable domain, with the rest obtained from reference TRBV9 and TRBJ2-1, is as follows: DSGVTQTPKHLITATGQRVTLRCSPRSGDLSVYWYQQSLDQGLQFLIQYYNGEERAKGNILERFSAQQFPDLHSELNLSSLELGDSALYFCASSVGAFGNEQFFGPGTRLTVL.